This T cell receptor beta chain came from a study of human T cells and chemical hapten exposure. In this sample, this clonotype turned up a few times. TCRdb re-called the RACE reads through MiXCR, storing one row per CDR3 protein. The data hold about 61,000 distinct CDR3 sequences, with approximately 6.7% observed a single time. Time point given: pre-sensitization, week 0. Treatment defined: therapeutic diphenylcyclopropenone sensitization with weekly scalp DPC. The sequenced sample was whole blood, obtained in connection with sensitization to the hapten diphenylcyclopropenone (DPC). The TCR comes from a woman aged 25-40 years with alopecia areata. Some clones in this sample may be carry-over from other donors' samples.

The CDR3 protein is CASSEDGGVRGIQYF. The CDR3 DNA sequence: TGTGCCAGCAGTGAAGACGGGGGAGTGCGAGGCATTCAGTACTTC. J is TRBJ2-4 and V is TRBV2; maybe TRBD2 (6 bases). The CDR3 has 15 residues. V was cut by 1 base and J by 9 bases, with 16 bases left in between. Germline CDR1 reads SNHLY; CDR2 reads FYNNEI.